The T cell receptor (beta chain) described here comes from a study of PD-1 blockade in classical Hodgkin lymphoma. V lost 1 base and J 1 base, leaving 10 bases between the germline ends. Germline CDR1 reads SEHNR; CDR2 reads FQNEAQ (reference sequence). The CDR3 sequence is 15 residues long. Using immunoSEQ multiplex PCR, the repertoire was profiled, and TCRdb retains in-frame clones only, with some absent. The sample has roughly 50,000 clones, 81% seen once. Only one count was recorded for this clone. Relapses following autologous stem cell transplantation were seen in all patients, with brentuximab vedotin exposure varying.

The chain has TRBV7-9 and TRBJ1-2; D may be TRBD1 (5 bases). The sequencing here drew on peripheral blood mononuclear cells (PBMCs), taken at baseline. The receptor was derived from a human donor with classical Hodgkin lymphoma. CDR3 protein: CASSLGGANNYGYTF. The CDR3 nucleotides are TGTGCCAGCAGCTTAGGAGGGGCCAATAACTATGGCTACACCTTC. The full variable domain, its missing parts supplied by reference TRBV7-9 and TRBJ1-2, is DTGVSQNPRHKITKRGQNVTFRCDPISEHNRLYWYRQTLGQGPEFLTYFQNEAQLEKSRLLSDRFSAERPKGSFSTLEIQRTEQGDSAMYLCASSLGGANNYGYTFGSGTRLTVV.